The clone carrying this T cell receptor (beta chain) was recorded at least ten times. Antigen: not known. This record belongs to a study of breast tumors, draining lymph nodes, adjacent tissues. Study observations and caveats: Luminal-like breast cancer showed significantly higher tumor–nontumor repertoire similarity than basal-like. That most tumor T cells come from lymph nodes remained unproven. Tumor TCR diversity was below lymph nodes but above nontumor tissue. The data were judged consistent with most tumor T cells coming from lymph node and expanding in tumor.

Axillary draining lymph nodes of breast cancer patients supplied the node samples. Germline V lookup: CDR1 LNHNV, CDR2 YYDKDF (reference sequence). Between the trimmed V and J ends, which lost 3 bases and 2 bases, there was a span of 11 bases. This CDR3 is 15 amino acids long. Using its own MiXCR run on the multiplex PCR reads, TCRdb lists one record per CDR3 protein. The table includes under 150,000 distinct CDR3 sequences, about 20% detected once. This receptor was obtained from a female donor with breast cancer. Some clones in this sample may be carry-over from other donors' samples. The chain is built from TRBV15 and TRBJ1-5; D perhaps matches TRBD1 (5 bases). The sample consisted of axillary lymph node tissue. CDR3 DNA sequence: TGTGCCACCAGCAGGCTTCTGGGGGGCAATCAGCCCCAGCATTTT. It yields the protein CATSRLLGGNQPQHF. The full variable domain, with the rest looked up from reference TRBV15 and TRBJ1-5, is DAMVIQNPRYQVTQFGKPVTLSCSQTLNHNVMYWYQQKSSQAPKLLFHYYDKDFNNEADTPDNFQSRRPNTSFCFLDIRSPGLGDTAMYLCATSRLLGGNQPQHFGDGTRLSIL.